Presented here are 24 T cell receptor beta chains from one specimen sequenced in a study of T cell repertoires in cytomegalovirus infection. TCRdb re-analysed the reads in MiXCR, keeping a single row per CDR3 protein. Here the sample spans about 110,000 distinct CDR3 sequences, roughly 9.1% being singletons. These receptors' targets are unknown. Sample: PBMCs, sequenced either directly or after in vitro stimulation (not recorded which). The source of these receptors is a human donor in good health (CMV status not recorded). Some clones in this sample may be carry-over from other donors' samples.

The chain links TRBV12-3 or TRBV12-4 to TRBJ1-5; a weak D match, TRBD1 (6 bases). The CDR3 length is 16 residues. The ends were cut back, 3 bases at V and 7 bases at J, with 19 bases in the middle. The CDR3 DNA follows: TGTGCCAGCAGTTTTTTCGGCAGGGGAATAGAACAGCCCCAGCATTTT. Amino acids: CASSFFGRGIEQPQHF.

The chain is built from TRBV7-2 and TRBJ1-1; TRBD1 might be the D (6 bases). From germline, CDR1 is SGHTA and CDR2 FQGNSA. The CDR3 totals 15 residues. Deletions cut 5 bases from V and 5 bases from J, with 18 bases between. CDR3 in DNA: TGTGCCAGCAGCCGCGGGGGGGGGGGCGGGACTGAAGCTTTCTTT. It specifies CASSRGGGGGTEAFF.

This chain links TRBV29-1 with TRBJ1-1, with TRBD1 matching 9 bases. After removal of 6 bases from V and 7 bases from J, the junction contained 24 bases not matched to a gene. Germline V gene data show CDR1 as SQVTM and CDR2 as ANQGSEA. The CDR3 contains 18 residues. CDR3 DNA: TGCAGCGTCGTAAATACAGGGGGCGTCACGAGTAAAGAAATTGAAGCTTTCTTT. Translating it yields CSVVNTGGVTSKEIEAFF.

A single count supports this clonotype. The chain combines TRBV28 with TRBJ2-6, with D unresolved. The CDR3 is 17 residues long. CDR1 MDHEN and CDR2 SYDVKM come from the germline V gene. Trimming cost V 3 bases and J 1 base, with 13 bases left between them. The CDR3 DNA is TGTGCCAGCAGTTTCCGAGGTGGGGTGTCTGGGGCCAACGTCCTGACTTTC. It yields the protein CASSFRGGVSGANVLTF.

A few counts support this clonotype. The chain recombines TRBV3-1 with TRBJ2-5; D remains unclear. Per the germline V gene, CDR1 is LGHDT and CDR2 is YNNKEL (reference sequence). V was clipped by 3 bases and J by 7 bases, with 6 bases between them. This CDR3 comprises 11 residues. CDR3 sequence reads: CASSHGATQYF. CDR3 sequence (DNA): TGTGCCAGCAGCCATGGAGCGACCCAGTACTTC.

This chain joins TRBV29-1 and TRBJ1-1, with D unresolved. The CDR3 runs 14 residues. The germline gives CDR1 SQVTM, CDR2 ANQGSEA. The V end lost 6 bases, the J end lost 0 bases, and 14 bases lay between the germline ends. For the CDR3, the DNA is TGCAGCGTGGGCTTGGGTGCTATGAACACTGAAGCTTTCTTT. It yields the protein CSVGLGAMNTEAFF. The entire variable domain, with the rest obtained from reference TRBV29-1 and TRBJ1-1, is as follows: SAVISQKPSRDICQRGTSLTIQCQVDSQVTMMFWYRQQPGQSLTLIATANQGSEATYESGFVIDKFPISRPNLTFSTLTVSNMSPEDSSIYLCSVGLGAMNTEAFFGQGTRLTVV.

Many counts were recorded for this clonotype. The chain recombines TRBV6-1 with TRBJ2-1; 7 nucleotides agree with TRBD1. CDR1 is MNHNS and CDR2 is SASEGT in the germline V gene. The V segment lost 5 bases and the J segment 8 bases; nucleotides outside the gene matches: 9. The CDR3 is 14 amino acids. Here the CDR3 DNA reads TGTGCCAGCAGTCCATTGGACAGGTATCATGAGCAGTTCTTC. Translation: CASSPLDRYHEQFF.

This clonotype was counted ten times or more. This chain joins TRBV5-5 and TRBJ2-7; 9 bases fit TRBD1. V lost 6 bases and J lost 4; bases outside the gene matches: 5. Per germline, CDR1 SGHKS and CDR2 YYEKEE (reference sequence). There are 13 residues in the CDR3. The CDR3 DNA reads TGTGCCAGCACGGGACAGGGAACGTACGAGCAGTACGTC. It is translated as CASTGQGTYEQYV.

This clonotype appeared a few times. The chain recombines TRBV7-2 with TRBJ1-2; no definite D call. In germline, CDR1 is SGHTA, CDR2 FQGNSA. The CDR3 sequence is 14 residues long. V lost 1 base to trimming and J lost 7 bases, with 13 bases between them. The DNA for the CDR3 is TGTGCCAGCAGCTTAGGTCCGGGTCCCGCTGGCTACACCTTC. It encodes CASSLGPGPAGYTF.

A word on this clonotype: This could be a read error, since a much larger clone is one nucleotide away. The chain recombines TRBV7-8 with TRBJ1-1, with D hard to call. The length of the CDR3 is 12 residues. Germline lookup yields CDR1 SGHVS and CDR2 FQNEAQ. V lost 6 bases and J 0 bases, leaving 5 bases between the germline ends. CDR3 sequence (DNA): TGTGCCAGCAGACTCATGAACACTGAAGCTTTCTTT. Amino acids: CASRLMNTEAFF.

With regard to this clonotype: This sequence may be a read error, since a much larger clone differs from it by one base. This chain connects TRBV6-5 to TRBJ2-7; 11 bases agree with TRBD1. Germline V CDR1 and CDR2: MNHEY, SVGAGI. The CDR3 is made up of 15 amino acids. V was clipped by 4 bases and J by 2 bases; unmatched bases: 4. CDR3 region: CASSSPGQGAYEQYF. DNA of the CDR3: TGTGCCAGCAGTTCGCCGGGACAGGGGGCCTACGAGCAGTACTTC.

The rearrangement joins TRBV15 to TRBJ2-2, with a tentative D call TRBD1 (6 bases). V shed 6 bases and J shed 5 bases, with 16 bases lying between them. The germline gives CDR1 LNHNV, CDR2 YYDKDF (reference sequence). CDR3 length: 15 residues. CDR3 sequence (DNA): TGTGCCACCAGTGGTTACGGTAGGGGGACCGGGGAGCTGTTTTTT. Translated: CATSGYGRGTGELFF.

This clonotype was detected ten times or more. The chain recombines TRBV7-2 with TRBJ1-5; D not certain. Germline V lookup: CDR1 SGHTA, CDR2 FQGNSA. The CDR3 runs to 13 residues. V lost 4 bases to trimming and J lost 6 bases, with 10 bases between them. The chain's CDR3 is CASSWTYGQPQHF. The CDR3 DNA reads as TGTGCCAGCAGCTGGACGTACGGTCAGCCCCAGCATTTT. Combining the CDR3 with reference TRBV7-2 and TRBJ1-5 gives the whole variable domain GAGVSQSPSNKVTEKGKDVELRCDPISGHTALYWYRQSLGQGLEFLIYFQGNSAPDKSGLPSDRFSAERTGGSVSTLTIQRTQQEDSAVYLCASSWTYGQPQHFGDGTRLSIL.

This clonotype came up many times. The chain is built from TRBV12-3 or TRBV12-4 and TRBJ1-2; D is unresolved. Trimming removed 3 bases from V and 8 bases from J, with 16 bases in between. The CDR3 contains 14 residues. This chain's CDR3 is CASSLTRHSGGYTF. CDR3 in DNA: TGTGCCAGCAGTTTGACTCGACACTCAGGAGGCTACACCTTC.

This clonotype turned up a few times. At one end the junction does not follow the germline gene, possibly because of a read error. V and J are TRBV7-9 and TRBJ2-1, with a tentative D call TRBD2 (5 bases). Germline loops: CDR1 SEHNR, CDR2 FQNEAQ (reference sequence). The CDR3 totals 12 residues. The CDR3 coding sequence is TGTGCCAGCAGCTTAGTAACGGAGGAGCGGTTCTTC. The encoded protein is CASSLVTEERFF. Variable domain in full (rest from reference TRBV7-9 and TRBJ2-1): DTGVSQNPRHKITKRGQNVTFRCDPISEHNRLYWYRQTLGQGPEFLTYFQNEAQLEKSRLLSDRFSAERPKGSFSTLEIQRTEQGDSAMYLCASSLVTEERFFGPGTRLTVL.

The V gene is TRBV7-9, the J gene TRBJ2-1; 12 bases agree with TRBD2. Germline V gene lookup returns CDR1 SEHNR and CDR2 FQNEAQ (reference sequence). The V gene end was trimmed by 5 bases and the J gene end by 3 bases; junction bases not matched to a gene: 5. The CDR3 covers 16 residues. The CDR3 spells CASSHMTSGGYNEQFF. DNA for the CDR3: TGTGCCAGCAGCCACATGACTAGCGGGGGCTACAATGAGCAGTTCTTC.

This clonotype appeared a few times. V gene TRBV7-9 combines with J gene TRBJ1-1; TRBD1 is a possible D gene (6 bases). This CDR3 region has 13 residues. Germline V CDR1 and CDR2: SEHNR, FQNEAQ (reference sequence). The germline V and J ends were trimmed by 5 bases and 11 bases, with 18 bases remaining between them. The CDR3 bases are TGTGCCAGCAGCGCAACTACAACAGGGTTGGCTTTCTTT. Translation gives CASSATTTGLAFF. The entire variable domain, with the rest obtained from reference TRBV7-9 and TRBJ1-1, is as follows: DTGVSQNPRHKITKRGQNVTFRCDPISEHNRLYWYRQTLGQGPEFLTYFQNEAQLEKSRLLSDRFSAERPKGSFSTLEIQRTEQGDSAMYLCASSATTTGLAFFGQGTRLTVV.

The chain carries TRBV12-3 or TRBV12-4 and TRBJ2-1; D remains unclear. Trimming took 3 bases from V and 1 from J, leaving 13 bases between them. This CDR3 has 16 residues. CDR3 bases: TGTGCCAGCAGTTTCAAAGGGATGGGGTCCTACAATGAGCAGTTCTTC. Protein sequence: CASSFKGMGSYNEQFF.

In its sample, this clonotype was seen many times. The chain couples TRBV7-2 to TRBJ2-1; 14 positions agree with TRBD2. CDR3 length: 17 amino acids. The germline V gene encodes CDR1 SGHTA and CDR2 FQGNSA. The J segment lost 7 bases and the V segment lost 4 bases, leaving 9 bases of the junction unmatched. CDR3 protein: CASSSGPGTSGSNEQFF. The DNA for the CDR3 is TGTGCCAGCAGCTCCGGCCCCGGGACTAGCGGGAGTAATGAGCAGTTCTTC.

The V and J genes are TRBV10-3 and TRBJ1-1; D is unresolved. This CDR3 contains 14 residues. Looked up from germline, CDR1 is ENHRY and CDR2 is SYGVKD. Trimming took 4 bases from V and 3 from J, leaving 12 bases between them. The CDR3 nucleotides are TGTGCCATCAGTGCGGGGTTTTGGGACACTGAAGCTTTCTTT. Translated: CAISAGFWDTEAFF.

This clonotype turned up a few times. This chain connects TRBV6-2 or TRBV6-3 to TRBJ2-3; D is perhaps TRBD2 (6 bases). CDR1 MNHEY and CDR2 SVGEGT come from the germline V gene. Trimming took 6 bases from V and 0 from J, leaving 7 bases between them. CDR3 size: 13 residues. CDR3 region: CASRGTSTDTQYF. As DNA, the CDR3 is TGTGCCAGCAGAGGGACTAGCACAGATACGCAGTATTTT.

The table lists this clonotype with many counts. This chain joins TRBV7-9 and TRBJ2-5; D is unclear. Germline CDR1 reads SEHNR; CDR2 reads FQNEAQ (reference sequence). This CDR3 spans 11 amino acids. Trimming cost V 5 bases and J 5 bases, with 6 bases left between them. For the CDR3, the DNA is TGTGCCAGCAGCCCTAAGGAGACCCAGTACTTC. It is translated as CASSPKETQYF.

This clonotype appeared a few times. The CDR3 DNA reads TGTGCCAGCAGGTTCATAGGACAGCCCCGAGGCGAGCAGTACGTC. Translating gives CASRFIGQPRGEQYV. The V call is TRBV5-4, the J call TRBJ2-7; D might be TRBD1 (6 bases). Trimming took 5 bases from V and 6 from J, leaving 21 bases between them. CDR1 SGHNT and CDR2 YYREEE come from the germline V gene (reference sequence). This CDR3 region has 15 residues.

The V call is TRBV28, the J call TRBJ2-7, with D perhaps matching TRBD2 (5 bases). The CDR3 runs 14 residues. Germline V gene data show CDR1 as MDHEN and CDR2 as SYDVKM. Trimming pared 3 bases from V and 3 bases from J, leaving 12 bases between. CDR3 sequence reads: CASSFALAHYEQYF. CDR3 in DNA: TGTGCCAGCAGTTTCGCCCTAGCCCACTACGAGCAGTACTTC.